This is a list of T cell receptor beta chains from one sample in a study of vaccination effects on CD4 cells after COVID-19. Their antigens are not known. Assay: immunoSEQ multiplex PCR; the TCRdb copy retains only in-frame clones and omits some. The table records tens of thousands of clones, nearly 75% of them present only once. Sequencing used CD4+ T cells from PBMCs cultured without peptide, obtained after COVID-19 vaccination. Receptor source: a human donor who received a COVID-19 vaccine. CDR3s include the opening cysteine and the closing phenylalanine or tryptophan. The D gene is left open where the match is weak. Size tells how often a clone was seen (once, few, many) or the class of an expanded clone, and some rows leave it out.

TRBV18	-	TRBJ2-6	17	-	CASTFGQPASGANVLTF	TGTGCCAGCACCTTTGGACAGCCAGCCTCTGGGGCCAACGTCCTGACTTTC
TRBV30	-	TRBJ1-1	15	-	CAWRLGGATNTEAFF	TGTGCCTGGAGACTCGGGGGAGCCACGAACACTGAAGCTTTCTTT
TRBV28	-	TRBJ1-3	15	-	CASSPFGEGGNTIYF	TGTGCCAGCAGCCCATTTGGGGAGGGAGGAAACACCATATATTTT
TRBV19	-	TRBJ1-1	15	-	CASSRKPNSNTEAFF	TGTGCCAGTAGTAGAAAACCAAACTCAAACACTGAAGCTTTCTTT
TRBV29-1	-	TRBJ2-5	13	-	CSALWGSQETQYF	TGCAGCGCTCTATGGGGCTCACAAGAGACCCAGTACTTC
TRBV5-1	-	TRBJ2-2	14	-	CASSYRADTGELFF	TGCGCCAGCAGTTACAGGGCGGACACCGGGGAGCTGTTTTTT
TRBV2	-	TRBJ1-5	14	-	CASSEGRGNQPQHF	TGTGCCAGCAGTGAAGGCCGGGGAAATCAGCCCCAGCATTTT
TRBV2	TRBD1	TRBJ1-5	15	-	CASSEWSGGYQPQHF	TGTGCCAGCAGTGAATGGTCAGGGGGGTATCAGCCCCAGCATTTT
TRBV19	TRBD1	TRBJ2-5	14	-	CASSANRGRETQYF	TGTGCCAGTAGTGCTAACAGGGGGCGGGAGACCCAGTACTTC
TRBV5-5	-	TRBJ2-3	14	-	CASSPDGRTDTQYF	TGTGCCAGCAGCCCTGACGGACGCACAGATACGCAGTATTTT
TRBV7-2	-	TRBJ1-5	15	few	CASRAGTTSNQPQHF	TGTGCCAGCAGGGCTGGGACAACGAGCAATCAGCCCCAGCATTTT
TRBV28	-	TRBJ1-5	13	-	CATEGRAGQPQHF	TGTGCCACAGAGGGCAGGGCAGGTCAGCCCCAGCATTTT
TRBV6-5	TRBD1	TRBJ1-2	16	-	CASSYSRTGGNYGYTF	TGTGCCAGCAGTTACTCCCGGACAGGGGGTAACTATGGCTACACCTTC
TRBV7-3	-	TRBJ1-5	15	-	CASSLPPRRRGPQHF	TGTGCCAGCAGCTTACCCCCTCGGCGTAGAGGGCCCCAGCATTTT
TRBV12-5	-	TRBJ1-2	12	-	CASARYRYGYTF	TGTGCTAGTGCCCGGTACAGGTATGGCTACACCTTC
TRBV7-8	TRBD1	TRBJ1-1	15	once	CASSFNRGEGAEAFF	TGTGCCAGCAGTTTCAACAGGGGAGAAGGCGCTGAAGCTTTCTTT
TRBV19	-	TRBJ1-3	17	few	CASSPPPGAQGGNTIYF	TGTGCCAGTAGCCCCCCACCGGGAGCCCAGGGCGGAAACACCATATATTTT
TRBV3-1/TRBV3-2	-	TRBJ1-1	15	-	CASSQRGKGRTEAFF	TGTGCCAGCAGCCAAAGAGGGAAAGGGAGGACTGAAGCTTTCTTT